The 4 T cell receptor beta chains in this list originate from one sample, sequenced in a study of shared clonotypes between healthy human individuals. The protocol was immunoSEQ multiplex PCR, while the TCRdb copy is restricted to in-frame clones and leaves out a portion. The data show some 2 million clones, approximately 94% seen once. CD8 cells classed as naive were CD45RO-negative and positively selected for CCR7, excluding terminally differentiated effector memory CD45RA+ cells. Sample: naive CD8+ T cells sorted from blood. The receptors originated from a man younger than 30 in good health.

V is TRBV6-1 and J is TRBJ1-1; D unclear. With 1 base removed from V and 0 bases from J, the gap between germline ends came to 15 bases. The CDR3 consists of 17 residues. Germline V gene sequence: CDR1 MNHNS, CDR2 SASEGT. The CDR3 bases are TGTGCCAGCAGTGAAGAAGGTTTCAGCAACTTGAACACTGAAGCTTTCTTT. As protein: CASSEEGFSNLNTEAFF.

The chain is built from TRBV19 and TRBJ2-7; 7 bases align to TRBD1. The CDR3 contains 14 residues. The germline V gene has CDR1 LNHDA and CDR2 SQIVND (reference sequence). J gave up 3 bases and V 1 base, and 3 bases lay outside the gene matches. The DNA for the CDR3 is TGTGCCAGTAGTATAGGGACAGGACTCTACGAGCAGTACTTC. It translates to CASSIGTGLYEQYF.

The genes are TRBV6-5 and TRBJ1-4, with D unresolved. The CDR3 is 11 amino acids. Germline-derived CDR1 and CDR2 are MNHEY and SVGAGI. V gave up 6 bases and J gave up 8 bases, with 7 bases separating them. The chain's CDR3 is CASSEGEKLFF. The CDR3 DNA reads TGTGCCAGCAGCGAAGGGGAAAAACTGTTTTTT.

The chain combines TRBV27 with TRBJ2-1; 14 bases map to TRBD2. With 0 bases clipped from V and 6 bases from J, the junction kept 13 bases outside the gene matches. The CDR3 totals 20 residues. The germline V gene has CDR1 MNHEY and CDR2 SMNVEV (reference sequence). CDR3 in amino acids: CASSLSPYPGTSGGGNEQFF. CDR3 DNA: TGTGCCAGCAGTTTATCACCCTATCCCGGGACTAGCGGGGGCGGCAATGAGCAGTTCTTC.